Each of the 18 T cell receptor beta chains below was sequenced from the same sample in a study of blood T cells in healthy people across ages. Then a second PCR, running roughly 7 to 12 cycles, was carried out with a sample-barcoded 5' primer and a J-beta primer mix. TCRdb reprocessed the 5' RACE reads with MiXCR, giving one entry per CDR3 protein. The sample shows around 800,000 distinct CDR3 sequences, 44% of them seen only once. The sample taken for sequencing was blood. These receptors came from a man in his fifties or sixties in good health.

The chain carries TRBV19 and TRBJ2-5; TRBD2 matches 8 bases. This CDR3 is 17 amino acids long. Germline-derived CDR1 and CDR2 are LNHDA and SQIVND (reference sequence). With V trimmed by 1 base and J by 2 bases, 9 bases remained unmatched. DNA of the CDR3: TGTGCCAGTAGTATAGGTAGCCTAGCGGGCCTACAAGAGACCCAGTACTTC. Its translation: CASSIGSLAGLQETQYF.

This clonotype was seen only a few times. The chain links TRBV3-1 to TRBJ2-5; 7 nucleotides match TRBD2. V shed 0 bases, J shed 1 base, and the junction held 11 bases outside the gene matches. Germline V lookup: CDR1 LGHDT, CDR2 YNNKEL (reference sequence). The CDR3 consists of 18 residues. CDR3 nucleotide sequence: TGTGCCAGCAGCCAAGAAGAGACTAGCAAAGGGGCCCAAGAGACCCAGTACTTC. Its translation: CASSQEETSKGAQETQYF.

This clonotype occurred a few times. The chain uses TRBV7-2 and TRBJ2-3; 9 nucleotides agree with TRBD1. This CDR3 spans 18 amino acids. The germline V gene encodes CDR1 SGHTA and CDR2 FQGNSA. J lost 1 base, V lost 0 bases, and 8 bases had no gene match. In nucleotides, the CDR3 is TGTGCCAGCAGCTTAGCGCGGTGGACAGGGGCAGGCACAGATACGCAGTATTTT. It encodes CASSLARWTGAGTDTQYF.

The gene calls are TRBV6-2 or TRBV6-3 and TRBJ2-7, with 10 bases matching TRBD1. V lost 6 bases and J lost 7; bases outside the gene matches: 12. CDR1 MNHEY and CDR2 SVGEGT come from the germline V gene. This CDR3 has 15 amino acids. The CDR3 coding sequence is TGTGCCAGCAGCCCCGCTGGGACAGGGGTTGAGGAGCAGTACTTC. It is translated as CASSPAGTGVEEQYF.

This clonotype has more than one count but fewer than ten. This chain connects TRBV12-5 to TRBJ2-1, with TRBD2 as a possible D gene (6 bases). The V end lost 2 bases, the J end lost 2 bases, and 13 bases lay between the germline ends. Germline V gene sequence: CDR1 LGHNT, CDR2 FRNRAP. The CDR3 has 16 amino acids. CDR3 loop: CASGLPDYRAYNEQFF. The CDR3 DNA is TGTGCTAGTGGTTTGCCGGACTATAGGGCCTACAATGAGCAGTTCTTC. The full variable domain, rest sourced from reference TRBV12-5 and TRBJ2-1, is DARVTQTPRHKVTEMGQEVTMRCQPILGHNTVFWYRQTMMQGLELLAYFRNRAPLDDSGMPKDRFSAEMPDATLATLKIQPSEPRDSAVYFCASGLPDYRAYNEQFFGPGTRLTVL.

As for this clonotype: The junction departs from germline at one end; a sequencing error may be responsible. The genes are TRBV4-3 and TRBJ2-7; 7 bases map to TRBD1. Germline CDR1 LGHNA, CDR2 YSLEER. The CDR3 totals 15 residues. CDR3 sequence: CASSQGQGRAYVQYF. The DNA for the CDR3 is TGCGCCAGCAGCCAAGGACAGGGAAGGGCCTACGTGCAGTACTTC.

V gene TRBV3-1 combines with J gene TRBJ1-1, with D uncertain. This CDR3 region has 12 residues. V was shortened by 5 bases and J by 7 bases, with 11 bases between the two germline ends. Per germline, CDR1 LGHDT and CDR2 YNNKEL (reference sequence). CDR3 amino acids: CASSSTVSEAFF. CDR3 coding DNA: TGTGCCAGCAGCTCCACAGTTAGTGAAGCTTTCTTT.

V usage is TRBV20-1 and J usage is TRBJ2-1, with D possibly being TRBD2 (5 bases). Trimming pared 5 bases from V and 1 base from J, leaving 9 bases between. The CDR3 covers 13 residues. CDR1 is DFQATT, CDR2 SNEGSKA, per germline (reference sequence). CDR3 residues: CSAGGSSYNEQFF. The CDR3 nucleotides read TGCAGTGCTGGAGGATCGTCCTACAATGAGCAGTTCTTC.

This clonotype was counted a few times. The genes are TRBV27 and TRBJ2-1; D remains ambiguous. Trimming stripped 8 bases from V and 2 bases from J, with 19 bases between. This CDR3 is built from 16 residues. Germline V CDR1 and CDR2: MNHEY, SMNVEV (reference sequence). CDR3: CASRSGRTDPYNEQFF. For the CDR3, the DNA is TGTGCCAGCCGTTCCGGGCGGACGGACCCCTACAATGAGCAGTTCTTC.

V is TRBV6-5 and J is TRBJ2-5; 7 bases align to TRBD1. The V gene end was trimmed by 6 bases and the J gene end by 11 bases; junction bases not matched to a gene: 18. Germline loops: CDR1 MNHEY, CDR2 SVGAGI. The CDR3 has 15 amino acids. The CDR3 region is CASRLDRSGNNEQYF. As DNA, the CDR3 is TGTGCCAGCAGACTGGACAGGTCGGGAAACAATGAGCAGTACTTC.

A remark on this clonotype: One base away lies a much larger clone, so this may be a sequencing read error. The V and J genes are TRBV6-6 and TRBJ2-7; D ambiguous. V gave up 4 bases and J gave up 7 bases, with 11 bases separating them. CDR1 and CDR2 (germline): MNHNY, SVGAGI (reference sequence). The CDR3 is made up of 12 amino acids. CDR3: CASSFQYNEQYF. For the CDR3, the DNA is TGTGCCAGCAGTTTCCAATACAATGAGCAGTACTTC.

The V gene is TRBV14, the J gene TRBJ2-3; D is perhaps TRBD2 (6 bases). Germline assignment: CDR1 SGHDN and CDR2 FVKESK. The V end lost 4 bases, the J end lost 2 bases, and 16 bases lay between the germline ends. The CDR3 is made up of 16 amino acids. In nucleotides, the CDR3 is TGTGCCAGCAGCCGGATCGAGGGGAGGACCACAGATACGCAGTATTTT. As protein: CASSRIEGRTTDTQYF.

This clonotype came up many times. This chain joins TRBV6-5 and TRBJ2-3; D gene unclear. Germline loops: CDR1 MNHEY, CDR2 SVGAGI. This CDR3 has 11 residues. V was trimmed by 6 bases and J by 4 bases, leaving 5 bases between them. The CDR3 DNA reads as TGTGCCAGCAGAAGGGCAGATACGCAGTATTTT. Its protein product is CASRRADTQYF.

This chain uses TRBV3-1 with TRBJ2-5; 9 bases fit TRBD2. Germline assignment: CDR1 LGHDT and CDR2 YNNKEL (reference sequence). CDR3 size: 18 residues. V dropped 4 bases and J dropped 0; count of bases not matched to a gene: 12. CDR3 DNA: TGTGCCAGCAGCCTCTCTCCAGCGGGGGGACATTACCAAGAGACCCAGTACTTC. Translated, it gives CASSLSPAGGHYQETQYF.

This clonotype has only a few counts. CDR3 amino acids: CSARGGTGMDQPQHF. The DNA for the CDR3 is TGCAGTGCTAGAGGCGGGACAGGGATGGATCAGCCCCAGCATTTT. The rearrangement joins TRBV20-1 to TRBJ1-5, with 9 bases matching TRBD1. Germline-derived CDR1 and CDR2 are DFQATT and SNEGSKA (reference sequence). V lost 1 base and J lost 5; bases outside the gene matches: 6. This CDR3 has 15 residues.

The chain joins TRBV14 to TRBJ2-3; D ambiguous. The CDR3 runs 15 residues. CDR1 and CDR2 (germline): SGHDN, FVKESK. The V end was cut by 2 bases, the J end by 9 bases, with 18 bases between. The DNA of the CDR3 is TGTGCCAGCAGCCAACCCCTCCCGACCGCGTCGACGCAGTATTTT. Its translation is CASSQPLPTASTQYF.

This chain joins TRBV7-2 and TRBJ2-1; D possibly corresponds to TRBD2 (7 bases). The V end was cut by 1 base, the J end by 1 base, with 17 bases between. CDR1 and CDR2 from the germline V gene are SGHTA and FQGNSA. The CDR3 loop spans 18 amino acids. CDR3 sequence reads: CASSLVWSGGGSYNEQFF. DNA of the CDR3: TGTGCCAGCAGCTTAGTCTGGTCGGGGGGCGGGTCCTACAATGAGCAGTTCTTC.

This clonotype has more than one count but fewer than ten. As DNA, the CDR3 is TGTGCCAGCAGTGAGTTTATTGACGTCTATGGCTACACCTTC. It codes for CASSEFIDVYGYTF. The chain uses TRBV2 and TRBJ1-2; D uncertain. The CDR3 has 14 amino acids. CDR1 and CDR2 from the germline V gene are SNHLY and FYNNEI. Trimming removed 3 bases at V and 4 bases at J, with 12 bases between.